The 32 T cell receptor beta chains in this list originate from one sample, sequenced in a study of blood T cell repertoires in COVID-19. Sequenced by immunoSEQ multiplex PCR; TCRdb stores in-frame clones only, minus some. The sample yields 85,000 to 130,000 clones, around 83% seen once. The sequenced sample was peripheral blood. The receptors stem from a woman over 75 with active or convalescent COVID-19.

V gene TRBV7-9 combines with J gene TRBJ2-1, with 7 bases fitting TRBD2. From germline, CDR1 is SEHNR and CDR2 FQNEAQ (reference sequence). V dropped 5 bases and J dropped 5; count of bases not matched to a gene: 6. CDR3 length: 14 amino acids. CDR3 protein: CASSPAGTNNEQFF. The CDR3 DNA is TGTGCCAGCAGCCCCGCCGGGACTAACAATGAGCAGTTCTTC.

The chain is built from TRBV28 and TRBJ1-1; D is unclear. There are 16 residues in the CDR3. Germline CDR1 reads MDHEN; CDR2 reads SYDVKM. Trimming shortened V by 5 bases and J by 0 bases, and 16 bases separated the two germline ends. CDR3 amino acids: CASSPSSGSMNTEAFF. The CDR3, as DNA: TGTGCCAGCAGTCCGAGTTCGGGGAGCATGAACACTGAAGCTTTCTTT.

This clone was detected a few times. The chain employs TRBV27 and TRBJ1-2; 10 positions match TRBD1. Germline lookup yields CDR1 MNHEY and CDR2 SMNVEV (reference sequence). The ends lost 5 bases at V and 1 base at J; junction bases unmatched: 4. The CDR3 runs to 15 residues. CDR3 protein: CASSETGGYNYGYTF. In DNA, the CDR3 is TGTGCCAGCAGTGAGACAGGGGGCTATAACTATGGCTACACCTTC.

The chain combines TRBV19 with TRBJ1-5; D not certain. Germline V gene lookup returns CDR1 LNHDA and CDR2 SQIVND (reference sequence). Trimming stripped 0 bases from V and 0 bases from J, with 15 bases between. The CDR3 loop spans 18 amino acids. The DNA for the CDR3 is TGTGCCAGTAGTATAGATGGTCGGTTGAGTTATAGCAATCAGCCCCAGCATTTT. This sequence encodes CASSIDGRLSYSNQPQHF.

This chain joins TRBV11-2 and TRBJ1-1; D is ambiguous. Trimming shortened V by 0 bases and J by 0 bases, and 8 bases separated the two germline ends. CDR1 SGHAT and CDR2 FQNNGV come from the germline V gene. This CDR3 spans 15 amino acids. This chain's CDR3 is CASSLDPSMNTEAFF. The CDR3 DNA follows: TGTGCCAGCAGCTTAGACCCTAGTATGAACACTGAAGCTTTCTTT.

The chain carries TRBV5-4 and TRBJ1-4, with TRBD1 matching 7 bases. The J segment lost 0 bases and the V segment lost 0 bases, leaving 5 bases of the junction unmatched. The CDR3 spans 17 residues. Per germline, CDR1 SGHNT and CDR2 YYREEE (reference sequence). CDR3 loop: CASSLVGQGATNEKLFF. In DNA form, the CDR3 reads TGTGCCAGCAGCTTGGTAGGCCAGGGGGCAACTAATGAAAAACTGTTTTTT.

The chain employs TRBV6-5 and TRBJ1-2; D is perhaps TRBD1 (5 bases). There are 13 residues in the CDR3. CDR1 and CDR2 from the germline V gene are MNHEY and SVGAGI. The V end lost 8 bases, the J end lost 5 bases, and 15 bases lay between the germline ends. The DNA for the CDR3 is TGTGCCAGCTGGCTCAGGGTTGAGTATGGCTACACCTTC. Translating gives CASWLRVEYGYTF.

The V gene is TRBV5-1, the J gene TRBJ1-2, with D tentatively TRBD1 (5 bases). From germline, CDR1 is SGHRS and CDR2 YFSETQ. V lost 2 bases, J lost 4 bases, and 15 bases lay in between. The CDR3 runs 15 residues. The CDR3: CASSFRDSPFYGYTF. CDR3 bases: TGCGCCAGCAGCTTCAGGGACTCCCCCTTCTATGGCTACACCTTC.

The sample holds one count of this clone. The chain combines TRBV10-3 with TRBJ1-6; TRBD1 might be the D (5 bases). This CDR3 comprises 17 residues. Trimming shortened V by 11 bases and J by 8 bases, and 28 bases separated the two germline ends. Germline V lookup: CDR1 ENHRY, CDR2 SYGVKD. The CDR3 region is CASRRGSRGGTDSPLHF. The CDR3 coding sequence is TGTGCCTCAAGACGGGGGTCGAGGGGTGGTACGGATTCACCCCTCCACTTT.

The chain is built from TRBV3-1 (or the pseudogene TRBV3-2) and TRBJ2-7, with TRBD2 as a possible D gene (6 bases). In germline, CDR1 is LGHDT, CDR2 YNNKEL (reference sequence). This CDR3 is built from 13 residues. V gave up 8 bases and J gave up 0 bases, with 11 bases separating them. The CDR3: CASWGEDSYEQYF. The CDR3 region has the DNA TGTGCCAGCTGGGGGGAAGACTCCTACGAGCAGTACTTC.

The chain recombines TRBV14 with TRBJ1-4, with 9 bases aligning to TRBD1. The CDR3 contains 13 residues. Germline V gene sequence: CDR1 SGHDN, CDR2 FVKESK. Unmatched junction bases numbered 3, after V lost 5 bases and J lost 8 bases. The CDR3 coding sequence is TGTGCCAGCAGCTGGACAGGGGCGGAAAAACTGTTTTTT. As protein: CASSWTGAEKLFF. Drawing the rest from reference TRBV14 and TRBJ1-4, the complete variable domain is EAGVTQFPSHSVIEKGQTVTLRCDPISGHDNLYWYRRVMGKEIKFLLHFVKESKQDESGMPNNRFLAERTGGTYSTLKVQPAELEDSGVYFCASSWTGAEKLFFGSGTQLSVL.

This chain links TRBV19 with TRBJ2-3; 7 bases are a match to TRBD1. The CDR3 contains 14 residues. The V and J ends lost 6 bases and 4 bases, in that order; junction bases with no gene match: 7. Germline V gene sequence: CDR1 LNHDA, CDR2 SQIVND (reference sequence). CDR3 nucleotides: TGTGCCAGTAGCCGTTACCAGGGGGCAGATACGCAGTATTTT. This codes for CASSRYQGADTQYF.

The DNA for the CDR3 is TGTGCCAGCAGCTTCTATTTGGGGCGAAGGGCTTTCTTT. Protein product: CASSFYLGRRAFF. The chain has TRBV7-2 and TRBJ1-1; D might be TRBD1 (5 bases). Trimming cost V 3 bases and J 11 bases, with 16 bases left between them. CDR1 is SGHTA, CDR2 FQGNSA, per germline. The CDR3 has 13 residues.

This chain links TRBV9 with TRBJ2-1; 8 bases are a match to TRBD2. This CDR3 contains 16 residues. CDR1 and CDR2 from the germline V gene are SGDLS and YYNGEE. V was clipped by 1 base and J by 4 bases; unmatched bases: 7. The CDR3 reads CASSVSGTGGYNEQFF. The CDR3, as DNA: TGTGCCAGCAGCGTAAGTGGCACGGGGGGGTACAATGAGCAGTTCTTC.

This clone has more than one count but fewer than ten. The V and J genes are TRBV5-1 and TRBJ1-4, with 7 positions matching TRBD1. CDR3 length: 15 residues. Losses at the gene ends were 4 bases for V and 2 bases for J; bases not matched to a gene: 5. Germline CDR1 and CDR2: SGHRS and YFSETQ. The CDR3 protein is CASSPQGVTNEKLFF. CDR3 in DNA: TGCGCCAGCAGCCCGCAGGGGGTGACTAATGAAAAACTGTTTTTT.

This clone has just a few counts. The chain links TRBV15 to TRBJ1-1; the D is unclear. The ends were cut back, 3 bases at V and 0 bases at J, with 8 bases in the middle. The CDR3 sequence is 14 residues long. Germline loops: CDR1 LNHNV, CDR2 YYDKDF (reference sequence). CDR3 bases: TGTGCCACCAGCAGCAGGTACATGAACACTGAAGCTTTCTTT. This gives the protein CATSSRYMNTEAFF.

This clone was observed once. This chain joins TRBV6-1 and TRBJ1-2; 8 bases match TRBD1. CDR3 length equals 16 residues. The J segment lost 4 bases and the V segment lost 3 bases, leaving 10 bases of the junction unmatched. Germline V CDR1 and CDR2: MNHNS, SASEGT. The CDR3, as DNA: TGTGCCAGCAGTGATCTCTCTCGGGACAGGTCCTATGGCTACACCTTC. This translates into CASSDLSRDRSYGYTF.

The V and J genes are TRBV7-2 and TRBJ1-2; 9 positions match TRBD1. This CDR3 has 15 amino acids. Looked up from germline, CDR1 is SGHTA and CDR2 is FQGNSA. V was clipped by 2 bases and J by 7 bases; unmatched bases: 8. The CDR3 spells CASSLSAGTGFGYTF. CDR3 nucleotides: TGTGCCAGCAGCTTAAGCGCCGGGACAGGGTTTGGCTACACCTTC. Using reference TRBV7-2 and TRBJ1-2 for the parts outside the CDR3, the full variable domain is GAGVSQSPSNKVTEKGKDVELRCDPISGHTALYWYRQSLGQGLEFLIYFQGNSAPDKSGLPSDRFSAERTGGSVSTLTIQRTQQEDSAVYLCASSLSAGTGFGYTFGSGTRLTVV.

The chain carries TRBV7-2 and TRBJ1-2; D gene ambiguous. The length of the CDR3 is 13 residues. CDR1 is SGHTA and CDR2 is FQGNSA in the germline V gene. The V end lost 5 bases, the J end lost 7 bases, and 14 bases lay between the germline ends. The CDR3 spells CASSHRHEPGYTF. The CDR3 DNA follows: TGTGCCAGCAGCCATCGACACGAGCCTGGCTACACCTTC.

CDR3 loop: CASSLVGSRADTIYF. The DNA for the CDR3 is TGTGCCAGCAGCTTAGTCGGGAGTCGGGCGGACACCATATATTTT. V and J are TRBV7-8 and TRBJ1-3; the D is unclear. Germline V gives CDR1 SGHVS, CDR2 FQNEAQ. The CDR3 length is 15 residues. The V end was cut by 1 base, the J end by 8 bases, with 15 bases between.

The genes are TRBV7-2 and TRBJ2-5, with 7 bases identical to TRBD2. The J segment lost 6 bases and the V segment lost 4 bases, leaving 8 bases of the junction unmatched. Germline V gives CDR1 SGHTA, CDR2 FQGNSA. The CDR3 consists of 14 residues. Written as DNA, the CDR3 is TGTGCCAGCAGCTCCGCGGGAGAGTGGAAGACCCAGTACTTC. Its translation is CASSSAGEWKTQYF.

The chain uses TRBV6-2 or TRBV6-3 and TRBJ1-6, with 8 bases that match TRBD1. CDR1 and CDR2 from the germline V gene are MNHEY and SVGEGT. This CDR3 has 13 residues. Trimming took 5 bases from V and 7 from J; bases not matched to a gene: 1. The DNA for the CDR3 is TGTGCCAGCAGTGGACAGGGAAATTCACCCCTCCACTTT. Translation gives CASSGQGNSPLHF.

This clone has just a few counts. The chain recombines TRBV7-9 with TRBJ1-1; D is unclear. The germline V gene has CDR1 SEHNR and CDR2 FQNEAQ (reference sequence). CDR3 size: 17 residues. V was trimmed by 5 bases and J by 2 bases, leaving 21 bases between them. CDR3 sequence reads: CASSPLAAYTPNTEAFF. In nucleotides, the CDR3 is TGTGCCAGCAGCCCACTGGCGGCCTACACACCTAACACTGAAGCTTTCTTT.

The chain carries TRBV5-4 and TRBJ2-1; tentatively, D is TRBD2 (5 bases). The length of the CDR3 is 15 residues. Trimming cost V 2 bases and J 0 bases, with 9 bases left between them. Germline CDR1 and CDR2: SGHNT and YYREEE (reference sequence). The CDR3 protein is CASSFAGSSYNEQFF. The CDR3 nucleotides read TGTGCCAGCAGCTTTGCGGGTAGCTCCTACAATGAGCAGTTCTTC.

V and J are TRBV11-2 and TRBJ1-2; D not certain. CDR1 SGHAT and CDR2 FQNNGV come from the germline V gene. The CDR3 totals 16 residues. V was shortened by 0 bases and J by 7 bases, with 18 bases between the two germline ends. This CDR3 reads CASSLDRVAGKSGYTF. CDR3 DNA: TGTGCCAGCAGCTTAGATCGGGTTGCTGGAAAGAGTGGCTACACCTTC.

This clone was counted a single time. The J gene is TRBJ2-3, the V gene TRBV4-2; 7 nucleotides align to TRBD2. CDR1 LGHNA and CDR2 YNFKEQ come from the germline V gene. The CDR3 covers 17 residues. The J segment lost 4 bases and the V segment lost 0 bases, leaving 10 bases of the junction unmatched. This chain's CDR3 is CASSQERARGSSDTQYF. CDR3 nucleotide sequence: TGTGCCAGCAGCCAAGAAAGGGCGCGCGGGAGTTCAGATACGCAGTATTTT.

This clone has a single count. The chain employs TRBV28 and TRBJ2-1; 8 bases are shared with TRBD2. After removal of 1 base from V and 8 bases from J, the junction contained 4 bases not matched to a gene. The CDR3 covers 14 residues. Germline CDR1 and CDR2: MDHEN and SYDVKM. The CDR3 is CASSLSGGFYEQFF. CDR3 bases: TGTGCCAGCAGTTTATCGGGGGGGTTTTATGAGCAGTTCTTC.

CDR3 residues: CASSSHKPGQGSLNTEAFF. The CDR3 bases are TGTGCCAGCAGCTCACATAAACCGGGACAGGGGTCTTTGAACACTGAAGCTTTCTTT. The rearrangement joins TRBV11-2 to TRBJ1-1, with 10 bases fitting TRBD1. The CDR3 spans 19 residues. The germline gives CDR1 SGHAT, CDR2 FQNNGV. J lost 0 bases, V lost 4 bases, and 14 bases had no gene match.

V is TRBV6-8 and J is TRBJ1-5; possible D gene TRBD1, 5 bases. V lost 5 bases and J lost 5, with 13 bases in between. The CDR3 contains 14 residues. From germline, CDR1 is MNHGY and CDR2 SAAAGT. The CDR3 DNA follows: TGTGCCAGCAGTCGGAACGGGGGGGATCAGCCCCAGCATTTT. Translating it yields CASSRNGGDQPQHF.

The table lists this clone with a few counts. The CDR3 loop is CASSPRVEAFF. The CDR3 DNA is TGTGCCAGCAGCCCCAGGGTTGAAGCTTTCTTT. The J gene is TRBJ1-1, the V gene TRBV7-8; TRBD1 is a possible D gene (5 bases). Germline CDR1 reads SGHVS; CDR2 reads FQNEAQ. The CDR3 covers 11 residues. With 5 bases removed from V and 7 bases from J, the gap between germline ends came to 8 bases.

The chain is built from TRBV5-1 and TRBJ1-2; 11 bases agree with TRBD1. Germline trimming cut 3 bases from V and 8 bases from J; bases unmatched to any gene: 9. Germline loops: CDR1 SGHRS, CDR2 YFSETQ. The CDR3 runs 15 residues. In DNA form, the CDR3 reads TGCGCCAGCAGCTCATTCGGACAGGGGGCGGGCGGCTACACCTTC. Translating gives CASSSFGQGAGGYTF.

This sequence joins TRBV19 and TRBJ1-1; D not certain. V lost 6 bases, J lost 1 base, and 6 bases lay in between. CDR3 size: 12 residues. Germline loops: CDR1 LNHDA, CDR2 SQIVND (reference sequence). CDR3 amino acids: CASSGENTEAFF. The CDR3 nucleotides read TGTGCCAGTAGCGGAGAGAACACTGAAGCTTTCTTT.